These T cell receptor beta chains were read from a single sample in a study of cytomegalovirus exposure and HLA in healthy donors. Measured with immunoSEQ multiplex PCR; TCRdb has only the in-frame clones, and not every one. The sample includes some 170,000 clones, about 69% seen only once; the top ten take roughly 2.5%. Sequencing was performed on PBMCs. These receptors were taken from a human donor in good health. Each CDR3 is given with its conserved first and last residue. A D gene is named only where the DNA matches it firmly. Clone size is stated in some rows and not others, as once, few, many or a class when expanded.

j_gene,d_gene,v_gene,abundance,CDR3nt,CDR3aa
TRBJ1-1,.,TRBV30,.,TGTGCCTGGAGTGTAGGTGAGGGAGCTTTCTTT,CAWSVGEGAFF
TRBJ1-6,.,TRBV19,.,TGTGCCAGTAGCACCGGGACAAATTATTCACCCCTCCACTTT,CASSTGTNYSPLHF
TRBJ2-1,TRBD2,TRBV5-6,.,TGTGCCAGCAGCTCCGGGGGGGCCGAGAATGAGCAGTTCTTC,CASSSGGAENEQFF
TRBJ2-1,.,TRBV7-3,.,TGTGCCAGCAGCTTAAGTCCTAGTTCCTACAATGAGCAGTTCTTC,CASSLSPSSYNEQFF
TRBJ2-5,.,TRBV10-2,.,TGCGCCAGCACCCTAGGACTAGAAGGGGGACCGCGCGAGACCCAGTACTTC,CASTLGLEGGPRETQYF
TRBJ1-2,.,TRBV5-6,few,TGTGCCAGCAGCTTTCGGGTTGGCTACACCTTC,CASSFRVGYTF
TRBJ2-5,TRBD2,TRBV30,.,TGTGCCTACTGTAGACTAGCGGGGAATCTGGAGACCCAGTACTTC,CAYCRLAGNLETQYF
TRBJ2-2,TRBD1,TRBV2,.,TGTGCCAGCACCCCCAGACAGGGGACCACCGGGGAGCTGTTTTTT,CASTPRQGTTGELFF
TRBJ2-7,.,TRBV12-5,.,TGTGCTACTGGCTCGGGTTCGAGGGCTCACGAGCAGTACTTC,CATGSGSRAHEQYF
TRBJ2-7,TRBD1,TRBV19,once,TGTGCCAGTAGTGCGGGGACAGGGGGTTCCTACGAGCAGTACTTC,CASSAGTGGSYEQYF
TRBJ1-5,.,TRBV4-2,many,TGTGCCAGCAGCCAAGAGGGCCGGTTGGAGCCCCAGCATTTT,CASSQEGRLEPQHF
TRBJ2-7,.,TRBV6-6,.,TGTGCCAGCAGCATAGGGAGCTCCTACGAGCAGTACTTC,CASSIGSSYEQYF
TRBJ2-7,.,TRBV9,.,TGTGCCAGCAGCTTAAGGGACATCCCCTACGAGCAGTACTTC,CASSLRDIPYEQYF
TRBJ1-4,.,TRBV2,once,TGTGCCAGCAATACCCGAGAAGCAACTAATGAAAAACTGTTTTTT,CASNTREATNEKLFF
TRBJ2-7,.,TRBV9,.,TGTGCCAGCAGCGTAGACCCACAGGGCTCCTACGAGCAGTACTTC,CASSVDPQGSYEQYF
TRBJ2-2,TRBD2,TRBV6-5,.,TGTGCCAGCAGTTCCACTGGGGGGGTTGTCTCCGGGGAGCTGTTTTTT,CASSSTGGVVSGELFF
TRBJ1-5,.,TRBV10-3,.,TGTGCCATCAGTGGGACTTATAGCAATCAGCCCCAGCATTTT,CAISGTYSNQPQHF
TRBJ2-1,TRBD2,TRBV5-1,.,TGCGCCAGCAGCTTGGGTCTAGCGGCCTCCTACAATGAGCAGTTCTTC,CASSLGLAASYNEQFF
TRBJ2-2,TRBD2,TRBV5-4,.,TGTGCCAGCAGCTTGGCTCTAGCGGGGGGAGGAACCGGGGAGCTGTTTTTT,CASSLALAGGGTGELFF
TRBJ1-1,.,TRBV19,.,TGTGCCAGTAGTATTGGGGGGTTGAACACTGAAGCTTTCTTT,CASSIGGLNTEAFF
TRBJ2-5,.,TRBV14,few,TGTGCCAGCAGCCAACCGGGGGTATGGGAGACCCAGTACTTC,CASSQPGVWETQYF
TRBJ1-5,.,TRBV30,.,TGTGCCTGGAGTGCGGGGGGCAATCAGCCCCAGCATTTT,CAWSAGGNQPQHF